This record looks at one T cell receptor beta chain sequence and its context. The target antigen is unknown. Around 10 milliliters of peripheral blood were drawn from each donor. RNA extraction gave at least 5 micrograms of total RNA per sample. The sample is drawn from a study of blood T cells in healthy people across ages. This CDR3 region has 15 residues. Germline-derived CDR1 and CDR2 are MNHEY and SVGAGI. Trimming cost V 4 bases and J 2 bases; bases outside gene matches: 3. Study observations and caveats: As age increased, TCR beta diversity per million T cells fell in a roughly linear fashion. As naive T cell percentage varied, TCR beta diversity correlated strongly with it.

It was with a sample-barcoded 5' primer and a J-beta primer mix that a second PCR of roughly 6 to 11 cycles was run. One entry per CDR3 protein, called by TCRdb with MiXCR from the 5' RACE reads. The repertoire holds around 1,900,000 distinct CDR3 sequences, with roughly two fifths as singletons. This receptor was obtained from a human donor in good health. Sequences were obtained from blood. The V call is TRBV6-5, the J call TRBJ2-1; 9 bases align to TRBD1. In DNA form, the CDR3 reads TGTGCCAGCAGTTCGACAGGGGGGACCTACAATGAGCAGTTCTTC. As protein: CASSSTGGTYNEQFF.